These 11 T cell receptor beta chains originate from one sample sequenced in a study of blood T cells in healthy people across ages (dated by TCRdb to about 2015). Receptor amplification or capture employed 5' RACE. Sequencing instrument: Illumina HiSeq 2500. A second PCR of about 7 to 12 cycles was run with a J-beta primer mix and a sample-barcoded 5' primer. TCRdb reanalyzed the raw reads on its own, using fastp at Q25 for trimming and MiXCR for clone calling, and kept in-frame beta chains. Entries that share a CDR3 protein sequence are merged under the most common genes and DNA. This sample gives 1,500,000 or so distinct CDR3 sequences in total; roughly two fifths of them show up just once. The ten most abundant clones make up 4% of the sample. Sequenced: blood. Source of these receptors: a woman between 18 and 30 years old in good health.

CDR3 sequence: CASMRQTHNEQYF. The CDR3 DNA is TGTGCCAGCATGCGGCAGACCCACAATGAGCAGTACTTC. V usage is TRBV27 and J usage is TRBJ2-7, with no clear D. This CDR3 region has 13 residues. V lost 7 bases, J lost 7 bases, and 17 bases lay in between. Germline V CDR1 and CDR2: MNHEY, SMNVEV (reference sequence).

The chain has TRBV12-3 or TRBV12-4 and TRBJ1-2, with a possible D match to TRBD1 (6 bases). This CDR3 is 14 amino acids long. V was trimmed by 6 bases and J by 6 bases, leaving 17 bases between them. CDR3 amino acids: CASSHRGDTNGYTF. The CDR3 DNA is TGTGCCAGCAGCCACCGGGGGGACACCAATGGCTACACCTTC.

The chain has TRBV27 and TRBJ2-1; 9 bases line up with TRBD2. V shed 3 bases and J 10 bases; nucleotides not matched to a gene: 10. The germline V gene has CDR1 MNHEY and CDR2 SMNVEV (reference sequence). The CDR3 extends over 15 amino acids. The CDR3 loop reads CASSFGLAGSGEQFF. The CDR3 nucleotides are TGTGCCAGCAGTTTCGGGCTAGCGGGATCTGGAGAGCAGTTCTTC.

This clonotype was picked up a small number of times. The chain combines TRBV4-1 with TRBJ2-3, with 7 bases that match TRBD1. CDR1 is MGHRA, CDR2 YSYEKL, per germline. The CDR3 totals 16 residues. V was pared by 4 bases and J by 0 bases, with 7 bases of the junction left unmatched. The CDR3 DNA follows: TGCGCCAGCAGCCGAGACAGGGTGAGAAGCACAGATACGCAGTATTTT. Protein sequence: CASSRDRVRSTDTQYF.

There are many counts of this clonotype. J is TRBJ2-7 and V is TRBV5-1; D may be TRBD1 or TRBD2 (5 bases each). The V gene lost 4 bases and the J gene lost 6 bases, with 20 bases spanning the gap. Germline CDR1 SGHRS, CDR2 YFSETQ. There are 15 residues in the CDR3. The CDR3 DNA sequence: TGCGCCAGCAGCGATACCGGACTTAAGGGACCCGAGCAGTACTTC. Encoded protein: CASSDTGLKGPEQYF.

This chain uses TRBV3-1 with TRBJ1-6; 9 bases line up with TRBD1. CDR1 is LGHDT and CDR2 is YNNKEL in the germline V gene (reference sequence). J lost 9 bases, V lost 3 bases, and 3 bases had no gene match. The CDR3 consists of 14 residues. This CDR3 reads CASSHGTGFSPLHF. The CDR3 DNA reads as TGTGCCAGCAGCCATGGGACAGGGTTTTCACCCCTCCACTTT.

This clonotype was found once. This chain joins TRBV24-1 and TRBJ1-1, with 7 bases fitting TRBD1. Germline values: CDR1 KGHDR, CDR2 SFDVKD. Germline trimming cut 4 bases from V and 4 bases from J; bases unmatched to any gene: 2. CDR3 length: 13 amino acids. Here the CDR3 DNA reads TGTGCCACCAGTGAGGCAGGGGGCACTGAAGCTTTCTTT. Its translation: CATSEAGGTEAFF.

V usage is TRBV3-1 and J usage is TRBJ2-1; the match to TRBD2 covers 9 bases. Germline trimming cut 8 bases from V and 6 bases from J; bases unmatched to any gene: 8. Germline V lookup: CDR1 LGHDT, CDR2 YNNKEL (reference sequence). The CDR3 has 14 residues. The CDR3 spells CASLRSGGFNEQFF. CDR3 DNA sequence: TGTGCCAGCCTCCGCAGCGGGGGGTTCAATGAGCAGTTCTTC.

Written as DNA, the CDR3 is TGCAGCGTTGAAGGGTATGGGGGTAACATTCAGTACTTC. This sequence encodes CSVEGYGGNIQYF. The chain recombines TRBV29-1 with TRBJ2-4; D could derive from TRBD1 or TRBD2 (5 bases each). CDR3 size: 13 residues. V was cut by 1 base and J by 7 bases, with 11 bases left in between. Germline V gene data show CDR1 as SQVTM and CDR2 as ANQGSEA.

This chain joins TRBV7-2 and TRBJ2-5; D unresolved. V lost 5 bases to trimming and J lost 1 base, with 11 bases between them. The germline gives CDR1 SGHTA, CDR2 FQGNSA. This CDR3 spans 14 amino acids. In DNA form, the CDR3 reads TGTGCCAGCAGCGTATACAGCACCCAAGAGACCCAGTACTTC. The encoded protein is CASSVYSTQETQYF.

This clonotype was picked up one time. The chain links TRBV14 to TRBJ2-7; D uncertain. The CDR3 spans 14 residues. The V end was cut by 2 bases, the J end by 7 bases, with 15 bases between. From germline, CDR1 is SGHDN and CDR2 FVKESK. CDR3 bases: TGTGCCAGCAGCCAAAGTCGTTTATCTGATGAGCAGTACTTC. It encodes CASSQSRLSDEQYF.